This T cell receptor (beta chain) originates from a study of OX40 agonist ivuxolimab in advanced cancers. Broadly, across the study: Ivuxolimab, which targeted the costimulatory receptor OX40 (CD134), was an agonistic, fully human IgG2 monoclonal antibody. Intravenous ivuxolimab was administered to patients every 2 weeks at six dose levels: 0.01, 0.1, 0.3, 1.5, 3 and 10 mg/kg. Of the approximately 54 patients in dose escalation, about 20 had hepatocellular carcinoma, approximately 15 had melanoma, 9 had renal cell carcinoma and 9 had head and neck cancer. A male proportion of roughly 80% and a mean age of approximately 60 years, ranging from about 20 to 85, were recorded for the dose-escalation cohort. Patients were allowed to have had prior anti-PD-1, anti-PD-L1 or anti-CTLA-4 therapy, and approximately 41% of the dose-escalation patients had previously received checkpoint inhibitors. Partial responses occurred in three dose-escalation patients, of whom one had hepatocellular carcinoma and two had cutaneous melanoma. Peripheral TCRbeta sequencing aimed to test whether ivuxolimab altered TCR sequence diversity and caused clonal T-cell expansion. The paper describes the monotherapy dose-escalation part (N ≈ 49 patients) of the phase I trial of ivuxolimab. The investigation overall reported the following: Low levels of normalized T-cell clonal expansion were also seen in some patients who did not respond. After ivuxolimab, more expanded clones were found on average in CD8+ T cells than in CD4+ T cells. In the 0.1-3.0 mg/kg groups, partial responders were among the patients with the lowest normalized peripheral clonal expansion, particularly in CD8+ T cells. Clonal expansion of both CD4+ and CD8+ blood T cells was observed from baseline to week 6 at doses 0.1 to 3.0 mg/kg. Which antigens the clonally expanded peripheral T cells were specific for was not determined.

For sequencing of the TCRbeta CDR3 region, genomic DNA was extracted from the sorted cells. TCRbeta CDR3 regions were sequenced using the immunoSEQ Assay. TCRdb limited this immuneACCESS table to in-frame rearrangements with V and J called. A share of clones is missing; checked studies link under half to unresolved V genes, and the rest is unexplained. The sample yields about 17,000 clones; about 90% were counted once. The ten largest make up 25% of the sample. The table lists this clone with a count of one. Its antigen is unknown. The junction shows a germline mismatch at one end, possibly a read error. The CDR3, cysteine through phenylalanine, is 13 amino acids long. The kept DNA is CDR3 alone, 39 bases in frame from the first base. From a lookup of the germline V gene, CDR1 and CDR2 are MNHEY and SVGAGI. The trial excluded patients who had a history of autoimmune disease or who were on systemic immunosuppression. Peripheral blood for TCR sequencing was collected from all dose cohorts at baseline, on cycle 4 day 1, and on cycle 7 day 1. Samples were obtained from an open-label, multicenter, first-in-human phase I dose-escalation trial of ivuxolimab. The trial enrolled adults with locally advanced or metastatic head and neck squamous cell, hepatocellular, melanoma or renal cell carcinoma. Before TCR sequencing, CD4+ and CD8+ T cells were separately sorted from peripheral blood.

The chain employs TRBV6-5 and TRBJ2-7; 8 central bases correspond to TRBD1. The sample in question was CD4+ or CD8+ T cells sorted from blood, obtained in a trial of the OX40 agonist ivuxolimab. This TCR derives from an adult with an advanced solid tumor such as melanoma, head and neck, liver or kidney cancer. CDR3 protein: CASSSNTGQGLAF. The DNA reads as follows: TGTGCCAGCAGCTCCAATACCGGACAGGGACTCGCTTTC.